Each of the 5 T cell receptor beta chains below was sequenced from the same sample in a study of blood T cell repertoires in COVID-19. The method was immunoSEQ multiplex PCR; TCRdb's version includes in-frame clones alone and lacks a portion of them. Among 55,000 to 65,000 clones listed, 90% were seen once. Specimen: peripheral blood. The receptors come from an elderly woman with active COVID-19.

V usage is TRBV4-1 and J usage is TRBJ1-2; the D gene is possibly TRBD1 (6 bases). Germline V gives CDR1 MGHRA, CDR2 YSYEKL. Trimming pared 2 bases from V and 4 bases from J, leaving 14 bases between. This CDR3 spans 15 amino acids. CDR3 nucleotides: TGCGCCAGCAGCCAACTCCCGGGACACAGCTATGGCTACACCTTC. Its translation: CASSQLPGHSYGYTF.

The chain employs TRBV6-1 and TRBJ1-5; D is undetermined. This CDR3 is 14 amino acids long. V lost 0 bases and J 5 bases, leaving 8 bases between the germline ends. Per germline, CDR1 MNHNS and CDR2 SASEGT. The DNA for the CDR3 is TGTGCCAGCAGTGAAGCGCTCGGGGATCAGCCCCAGCATTTT. Its translation: CASSEALGDQPQHF.

The chain joins TRBV2 to TRBJ1-6; 8 bases are shared with TRBD1. V lost 7 bases to trimming and J lost 7 bases; unmatched junction nucleotides: 3. This CDR3 is built from 13 residues. Germline V gene lookup returns CDR1 SNHLY and CDR2 FYNNEI. The CDR3 protein is CASKDRENSPLHF. CDR3 bases: TGTGCCAGCAAGGACAGGGAGAATTCACCCCTCCACTTT.

This chain joins TRBV9 and TRBJ1-5; D gene ambiguous. CDR1 SGDLS and CDR2 YYNGEE come from the germline V gene. Trimming took 0 bases from V and 7 from J, leaving 11 bases between them. CDR3 length: 14 amino acids. The CDR3 sequence is CASSVGFSQQPQHF. For the CDR3, the DNA is TGTGCCAGCAGCGTAGGATTTTCACAACAGCCCCAGCATTTT.

This rearrangement joins TRBV3-1 (or the pseudogene TRBV3-2) to TRBJ2-3, with D possibly TRBD2 on 6 matching bases. Looked up from germline, CDR1 is LGHDT and CDR2 is YNNKEL (reference sequence). CDR3 length: 16 residues. V gave up 2 bases and J gave up 2 bases, with 14 bases separating them. The CDR3 sequence is CASSQNVGGATDTQYF. The CDR3 DNA reads TGTGCCAGCAGCCAAAACGTGGGGGGTGCCACAGATACGCAGTATTTT.